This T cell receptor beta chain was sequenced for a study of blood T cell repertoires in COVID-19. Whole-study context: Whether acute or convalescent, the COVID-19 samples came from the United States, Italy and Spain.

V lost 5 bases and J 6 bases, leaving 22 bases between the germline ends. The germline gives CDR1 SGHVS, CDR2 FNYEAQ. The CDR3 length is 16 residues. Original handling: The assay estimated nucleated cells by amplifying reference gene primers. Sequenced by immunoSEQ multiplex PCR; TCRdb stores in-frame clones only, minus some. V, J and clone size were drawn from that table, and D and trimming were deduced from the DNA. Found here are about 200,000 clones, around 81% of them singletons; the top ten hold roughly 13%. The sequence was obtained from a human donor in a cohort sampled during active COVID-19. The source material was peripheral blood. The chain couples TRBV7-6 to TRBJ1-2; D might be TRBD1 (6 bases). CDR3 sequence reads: CASSPGSGGRRDGYTF. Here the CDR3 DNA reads TGTGCCAGCAGCCCCGGGAGCGGGGGGCGAAGAGATGGCTACACCTTC. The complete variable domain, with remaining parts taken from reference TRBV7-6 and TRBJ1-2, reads GAGVSQSPRYKVTKRGQDVALRCDPISGHVSLYWYRQALGQGPEFLTYFNYEAQQDKSGLPNDRFSAERPEGSISTLTIQRTEQRDSAMYRCASSPGSGGRRDGYTFGSGTRLTVV.